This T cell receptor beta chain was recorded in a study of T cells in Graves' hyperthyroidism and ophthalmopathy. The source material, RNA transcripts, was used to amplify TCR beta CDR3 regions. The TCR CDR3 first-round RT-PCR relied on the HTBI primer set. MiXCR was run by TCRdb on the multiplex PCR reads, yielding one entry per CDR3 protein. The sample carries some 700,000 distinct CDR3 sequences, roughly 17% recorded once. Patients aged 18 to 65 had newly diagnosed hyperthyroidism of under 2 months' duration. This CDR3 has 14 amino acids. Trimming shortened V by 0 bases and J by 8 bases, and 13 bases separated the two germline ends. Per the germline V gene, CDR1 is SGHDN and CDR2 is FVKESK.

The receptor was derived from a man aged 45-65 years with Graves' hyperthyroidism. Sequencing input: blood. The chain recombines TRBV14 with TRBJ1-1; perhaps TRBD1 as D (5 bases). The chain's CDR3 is CASSQEAIGGEAFF. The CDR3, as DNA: TGTGCCAGCAGCCAAGAAGCGATTGGGGGGGAAGCTTTCTTT.